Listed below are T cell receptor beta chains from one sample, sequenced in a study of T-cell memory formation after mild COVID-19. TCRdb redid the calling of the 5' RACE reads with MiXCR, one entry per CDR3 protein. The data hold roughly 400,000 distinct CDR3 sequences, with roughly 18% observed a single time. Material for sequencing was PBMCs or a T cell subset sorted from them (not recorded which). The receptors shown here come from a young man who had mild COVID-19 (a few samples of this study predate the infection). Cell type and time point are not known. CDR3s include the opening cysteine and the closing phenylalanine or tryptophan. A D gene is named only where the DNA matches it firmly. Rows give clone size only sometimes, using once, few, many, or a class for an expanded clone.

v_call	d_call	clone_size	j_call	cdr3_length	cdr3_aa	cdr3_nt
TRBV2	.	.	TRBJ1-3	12	CATSPSGNTIYF	TGTGCTACCAGCCCATCTGGAAACACCATATATTTT
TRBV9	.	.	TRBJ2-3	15	CASSRMGWRGDTQYF	TGTGCCAGCAGCCGGATGGGGTGGCGCGGAGATACGCAGTATTTT
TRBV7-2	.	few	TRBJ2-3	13	CASSFAKGDTQYF	TGTGCCAGCAGCTTCGCAAAGGGGGATACGCAGTATTTT
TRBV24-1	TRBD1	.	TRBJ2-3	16	CATPNRGHPSTDTQYF	TGTGCCACTCCGAACAGGGGACATCCGAGCACAGATACGCAGTATTTT
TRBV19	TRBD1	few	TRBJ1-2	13	CASRGPDRYGYTF	TGTGCCAGCAGGGGGCCGGATAGGTATGGCTACACCTTC
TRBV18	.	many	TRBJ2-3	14	CASSPQVSTDTQYF	TGTGCCAGCTCACCACAGGTCAGCACAGATACGCAGTATTTT
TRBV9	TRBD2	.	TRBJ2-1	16	CASSSRPGTRVNEQFF	TGTGCCAGCAGCTCCCGCCCCGGGACTAGGGTCAATGAGCAGTTCTTC
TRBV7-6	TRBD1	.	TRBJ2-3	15	CASRRQGVAGDTQYF	TGTGCCAGCAGAAGGCAGGGGGTTGCGGGAGATACGCAGTATTTT
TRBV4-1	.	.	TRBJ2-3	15	CASSPGRGRSDTQYF	TGCGCCAGCAGCCCCGGTAGGGGCCGCTCGGATACGCAGTATTTT
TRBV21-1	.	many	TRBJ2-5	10	CASTLETQYF	TGTGCCAGCACCCTGGAGACCCAGTACTTC
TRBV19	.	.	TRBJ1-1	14	CASSIDEIRREAFF	TGTGCCAGTAGTATAGATGAGATACGGAGAGAAGCTTTCTTT
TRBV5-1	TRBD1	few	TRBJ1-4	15	CASSSTGGPNEKLFF	TGCGCCAGCAGTTCTACAGGGGGCCCTAATGAAAAACTGTTTTTT
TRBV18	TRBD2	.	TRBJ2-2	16	CASSPYGTSAAGELFF	TGTGCCAGCTCACCATATGGGACTAGCGCGGCCGGGGAGCTGTTTTTT
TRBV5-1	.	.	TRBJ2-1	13	CASSPRPVNEQFF	TGCGCCAGCAGCCCCCGCCCCGTCAATGAGCAGTTCTTC
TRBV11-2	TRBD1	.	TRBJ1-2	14	CASSEAGTDYGYNF	TGTGCCAGCAGCGAGGCCGGGACAGACTATGGCTACAACTTC
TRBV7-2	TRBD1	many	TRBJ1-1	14	CASSSGQLNTEAFF	TGTGCCAGCAGCTCGGGACAGTTGAACACTGAAGCTTTCTTT
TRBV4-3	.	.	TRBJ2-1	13	CASSPSGQNEQFF	TGCGCCAGCAGCCCCTCCGGCCAAAATGAGCAGTTCTTC
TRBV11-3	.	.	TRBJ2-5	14	CASSLGPHQETQYF	TGTGCCAGCAGCTTAGGGCCGCACCAAGAGACCCAGTACTTC
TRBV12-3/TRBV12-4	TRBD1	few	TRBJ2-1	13	CASSLRQGNEQFF	TGTGCCAGCAGTCTTCGACAGGGTAATGAGCAGTTCTTC
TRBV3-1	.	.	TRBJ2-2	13	CASGVANTGELFF	TGTGCCAGCGGGGTCGCGAACACCGGGGAGCTGTTTTTT
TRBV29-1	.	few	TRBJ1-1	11	CSVEWNTEAFF	TGCAGCGTCGAGTGGAACACTGAAGCTTTCTTT
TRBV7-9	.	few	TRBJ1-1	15	CASRGPIGANTEAFF	TGTGCCAGCAGAGGCCCAATCGGGGCGAACACTGAAGCTTTCTTT
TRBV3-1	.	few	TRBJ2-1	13	CASSPTHRLEQFF	TGTGCCAGCAGTCCTACTCACCGGCTTGAGCAGTTCTTC
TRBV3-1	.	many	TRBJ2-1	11	CASSQDNEQFF	TGTGCCAGCAGCCAAGATAATGAGCAGTTCTTC
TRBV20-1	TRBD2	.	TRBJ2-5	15	CSARATSGVRETQYF	TGCAGTGCTAGAGCCACTAGCGGGGTCAGGGAGACCCAGTACTTC
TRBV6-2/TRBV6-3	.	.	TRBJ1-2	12	CASSLGHYGYTF	TGTGCCAGCAGTCTCGGACACTACGGCTACACCTTC
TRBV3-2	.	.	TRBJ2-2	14	CASSQDGEPGELFF	TGTGCCAGCAGCCAAGATGGGGAACCCGGGGAGCTGTTTTTT
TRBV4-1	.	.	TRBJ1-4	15	CASSQESWAAEKLFF	TGCGCCAGCAGCCAAGAGTCCTGGGCGGCTGAAAAACTGTTTTTT
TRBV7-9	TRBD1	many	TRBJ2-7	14	CASSPGTGGGEQYF	TGTGCCAGCAGTCCCGGGACAGGGGGCGGCGAGCAGTACTTC
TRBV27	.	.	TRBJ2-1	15	CASSLVKVRGNEQFF	TGTGCCAGCAGTTTAGTAAAGGTTCGCGGCAATGAGCAGTTCTTC
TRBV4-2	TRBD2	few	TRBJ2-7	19	CASSQAWTSGDRRSYEQYF	TGTGCCAGCAGCCAAGCCTGGACTAGCGGAGACCGACGCTCCTACGAGCAGTACTTC
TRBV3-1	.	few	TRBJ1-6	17	CASSQLGQQPYNSPLHF	TGTGCCAGCAGCCAGCTCGGACAGCAACCCTATAATTCACCCCTCCACTTT
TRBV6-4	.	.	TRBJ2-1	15	CASQASASSYNEQFF	TGTGCCAGCCAGGCTAGCGCGAGCTCCTACAATGAGCAGTTCTTC
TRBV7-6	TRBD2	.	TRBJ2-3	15	CASSPFAGGTDTQYF	TGTGCCAGCAGCCCCTTCGCGGGGGGAACAGATACGCAGTATTTT
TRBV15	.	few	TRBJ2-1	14	CATSRGGAYNEQFF	TGTGCCACCAGCCGGGGCGGGGCCTACAATGAGCAGTTCTTC
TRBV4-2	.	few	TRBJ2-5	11	CASSQDSRPYF	TGTGCCAGCAGCCAAGATAGCAGGCCATACTTC
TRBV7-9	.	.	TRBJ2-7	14	CASSSGLPRGEQYF	TGTGCCAGCAGCTCGGGACTCCCCCGGGGTGAGCAGTACTTC
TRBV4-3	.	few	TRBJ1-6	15	CASSQVVLTGSPLHF	TGCGCCAGCAGCCAAGTAGTCCTCACGGGATCACCCCTCCACTTT
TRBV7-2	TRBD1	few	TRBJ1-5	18	CASSLTPPGGISNQPQHF	TGTGCCAGCAGCTTAACCCCCCCAGGGGGGATTAGCAATCAGCCCCAGCATTTT
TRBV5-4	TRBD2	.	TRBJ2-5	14	CASSGRSGQETQYF	TGTGCCAGCAGCGGACGTAGCGGGCAAGAGACCCAGTACTTC
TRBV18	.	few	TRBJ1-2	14	CASSPQGGPGGYTF	TGTGCCAGCTCACCACAGGGGGGCCCCGGCGGCTACACCTTC
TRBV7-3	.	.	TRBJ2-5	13	CASSFDRTAGQYF	TGTGCCAGCAGCTTTGACCGGACGGCCGGCCAGTACTTC
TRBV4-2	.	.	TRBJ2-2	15	CASSQAVAMGGELFF	TGTGCCAGCAGCCAAGCGGTAGCGATGGGCGGGGAGCTGTTTTTT
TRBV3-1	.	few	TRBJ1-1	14	CASSSAGTNTEAFF	TGTGCCAGCAGCAGCGCGGGGACGAACACTGAAGCTTTCTTT
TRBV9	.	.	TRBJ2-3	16	CASSVGAETSTDTQYF	TGTGCCAGCAGCGTAGGGGCGGAAACTAGCACAGATACGCAGTATTTT